Listed below are T cell receptor beta chains from one sample, sequenced in a study of response to subunit inactivated influenza vaccine. TCRdb analysed the RT-PCR reads with MiXCR anew, one entry per CDR3 protein. The sample lists 280,000 or so distinct CDR3 sequences; about a fifth were seen once. The sequencing here drew on PBMCs from blood, taken less than 22 months after vaccination. The receptors come from a man aged 45 to 70 who received an inactivated influenza vaccine. Both conserved end residues are trimmed from each CDR3. Fields, in order: J gene, V gene, CDR3 protein.

TRBJ1-5 TRBV24-1 ATSDRGTGEGQPQH
TRBJ1-5 TRBV25-1 ASSEGSWGNQPQH
TRBJ2-7 TRBV4-1 ASSQELDLY
TRBJ2-1 TRBV27 ASSLPDSPNEQF
TRBJ2-2 TRBV7-2 ASSRAGGTGELF
TRBJ2-4 TRBV11-2 ASSTVRGRHRNIQY
TRBJ2-3 TRBV4-2 ASSLGTEGTSTDTQY
TRBJ2-1 TRBV16 ASSQTMGNTGQQF
TRBJ2-7 TRBV10-3 AIRGSIDREQY
TRBJ2-1 TRBV29-1 SAERGADEQF
TRBJ1-2 TRBV28 ASSPRRNYGYT
TRBJ2-3 TRBV29-1 SVKSTGAGTDTQY
TRBJ2-1 TRBV20-1 SKRGGSYNEQF
TRBJ1-6 TRBV7-2 ASSLGRGGSPLH
TRBJ2-7 TRBV2 ASSEGPRGTYEQY
TRBJ2-5 TRBV6-5 ASSLQLAGVEETQY
TRBJ1-4 TRBV4-2 ASSQVGSLGEKLF
TRBJ2-1 TRBV7-9 ASSRLAGVSEQF
TRBJ1-1 TRBV12-3/TRBV12-4 ASSLGGQGVGTEAF
TRBJ1-2 TRBV29-1 SVEGRGAQTYGYT
TRBJ2-2 TRBV7-6 ASRGVSWGPFGTGELF
TRBJ2-7 TRBV3-1 ASSEAGGDSYEQY
TRBJ1-6 TRBV7-2 ASSQGQSYNSPLH
TRBJ2-2 TRBV6-5 ASSSRWNTGELF
TRBJ1-1 TRBV29-1 SADRGTTEAF
TRBJ2-7 TRBV12-3/TRBV12-4 ASSPDSTLEQY
TRBJ2-2 TRBV7-9 ASSGGASGELF
TRBJ2-1 TRBV18 ASSRGTESYNEQF
TRBJ1-4 TRBV7-2 ASSIKPPPGEKLF
TRBJ2-3 TRBV7-6 ASAPSPWAADTQY
TRBJ2-2 TRBV6-2/TRBV6-3 AIHPGLNTGELF
TRBJ1-2 TRBV5-1 ASVPGQGESGYT
TRBJ2-3 TRBV2 ASSVNRVDTQY
TRBJ1-1 TRBV20-1 SARTGIRLNTEAF
TRBJ1-2 TRBV30 AWSRQGLRGYT
TRBJ1-1 TRBV12-3/TRBV12-4 ASSFSANTEAF
TRBJ2-5 TRBV20-1 SASSGWGETQY
TRBJ2-3 TRBV5-1 ASSFTVSTDTQY
TRBJ1-1 TRBV4-2 ASSQDLLLNTEAF
TRBJ2-7 TRBV29-1 SVARGPREQY
TRBJ1-6 TRBV14 ASSQDLGLYNSPLH
TRBJ1-2 TRBV19 ASSRHRGNYGYT
TRBJ2-4 TRBV20-1 SARAGVVYSGLKNIQY
TRBJ2-6 TRBV12-3/TRBV12-4 ASTYLSGANVLT